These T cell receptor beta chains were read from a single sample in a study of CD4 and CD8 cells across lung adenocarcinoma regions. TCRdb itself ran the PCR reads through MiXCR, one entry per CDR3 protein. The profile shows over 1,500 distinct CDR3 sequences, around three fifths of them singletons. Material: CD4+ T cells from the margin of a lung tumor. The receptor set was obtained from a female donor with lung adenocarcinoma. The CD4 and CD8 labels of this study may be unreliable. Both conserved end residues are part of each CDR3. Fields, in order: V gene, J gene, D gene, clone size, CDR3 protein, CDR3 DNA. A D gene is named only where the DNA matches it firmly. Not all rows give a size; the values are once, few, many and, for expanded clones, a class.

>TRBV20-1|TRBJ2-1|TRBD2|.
CSVLADAYNEQFF
TGCAGTGTTCTAGCGGACGCCTACAATGAGCAGTTCTTC
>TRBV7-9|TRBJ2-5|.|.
CASSPPGETQYF
TGTGCCAGCAGCCCACCTGGGGAGACCCAGTACTTC
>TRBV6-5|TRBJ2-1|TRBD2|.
CASSYVAGPQGEQFF
TGTGCCAGCAGTTACGTAGCGGGACCACAGGGTGAGCAGTTCTTC
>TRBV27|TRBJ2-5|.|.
CASSFKAGGEQYF
TGTGCCAGTAGTTTTAAGGCAGGCGGGGAGCAGTACTTC
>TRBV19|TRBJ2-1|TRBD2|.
CASAGGGEQFF
TGTGCCAGCGCCGGGGGAGGGGAGCAGTTCTTC
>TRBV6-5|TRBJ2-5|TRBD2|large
CASSPRVAGGQETQYF
TGTGCCAGCAGTCCCCGGGTGGCGGGGGGTCAGGAGACCCAGTACTTC
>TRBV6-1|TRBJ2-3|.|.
CASSLQAGGTDTQYF
TGTGCCAGCAGTCTCCAGGCTGGGGGCACAGATACGCAGTATTTT
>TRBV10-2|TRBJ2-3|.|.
CAGRGAGDKETQYF
TGTGCGGGGCGAGGGGCGGGGGACAAAGAGACGCAGTATTTT
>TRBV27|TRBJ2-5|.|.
CASTNLGGERNTQYF
TGTGCCAGCACCAACCTCGGCGGGGAACGAAACACCCAGTACTTC
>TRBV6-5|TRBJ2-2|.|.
CASSHWVGTDEQFF
TGTGCCAGCAGTCACTGGGTGGGAACAGATGAGCAGTTTTTT
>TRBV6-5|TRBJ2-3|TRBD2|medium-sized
CASSYRRLAGDEDTQYF
TGTGCCAGCAGTTACCGGAGACTAGCGGGAGATGAAGATACGCAGTATTTT
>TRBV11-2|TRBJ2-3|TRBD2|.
CASSSALIAGSTDTQYF
TGTGCCAGCAGCTCAGCTCTGATAGCGGGTTCCACAGATACGCAGTATTTT
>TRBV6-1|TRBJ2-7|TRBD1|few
CASSPRTGPYEQYF
TGTGCCAGCAGTCCCCGGACAGGGCCCTACGAGCAGTACTTC
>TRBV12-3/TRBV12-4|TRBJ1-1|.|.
CASSFGGLNTEAFF
TGTGCCAGCAGTTTCGGGGGGCTGAACACTGAAGCTTTCTTT
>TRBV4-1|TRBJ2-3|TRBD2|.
CARGDAGGSPETQYF
TGCGCCAGGGGTGACGCGGGAGGGAGCCCAGAGACGCAGTATTTC
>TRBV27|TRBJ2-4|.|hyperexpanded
CASTNLGGEGNIQYF
TGTGCCAGCACCAACCTCGGCGGGGAAGGAAACATTCAGTACTTC
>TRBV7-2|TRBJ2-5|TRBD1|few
CASSLGTGRETQYF
TGTGCCAGCAGCCTCGGGACAGGGAGGGAGACCCAGTACTTC
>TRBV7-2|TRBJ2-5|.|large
CASSLSRGKETQYF
TGTGCCAGCAGCTTATCGAGGGGAAAAGAGACCCAGTACTTC
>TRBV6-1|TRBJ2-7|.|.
CASRRKGGSYEQYF
TGTGCCAGCCGACGGAAGGGCGGATCCTACGAGCAGTACTTC
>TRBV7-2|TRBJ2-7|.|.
CASSSRGGQRVSGEQYF
TGTGCCAGCAGCTCCAGGGGGGGACAAAGGGTTTCTGGTGAGCAGTACTTC
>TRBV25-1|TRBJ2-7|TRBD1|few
CASSFPRRQGSDEQYF
TGTGCCAGCAGTTTCCCGAGGAGACAGGGCAGTGACGAGCAGTACTTC
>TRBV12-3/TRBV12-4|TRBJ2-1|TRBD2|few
CASSNPGLGRFNEQFF
TGTGCCAGCAGTAACCCGGGACTAGGGCGATTCAATGAGCAGTTCTTC
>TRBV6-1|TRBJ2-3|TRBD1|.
CASSGDRGDTQYF
TGTGCCAGCAGTGGGGACAGGGGGGATACGCAGTATTTT
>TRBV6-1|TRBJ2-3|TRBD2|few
CASSEQAGGTDTQYF
TGTGCCAGCAGTGAACAAGCGGGAGGCACAGATACGCAGTATTTT
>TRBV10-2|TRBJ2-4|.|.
CATRLRAVNTQYF
TGCGCCACGAGGCTGAGAGCCGTTAATACTCAGTACTTC
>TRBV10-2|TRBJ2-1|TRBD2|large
CASRMGLAGGSSYNEQFF
TGCGCCAGCAGGATGGGACTAGCGGGAGGGAGCTCCTACAATGAGCAGTTCTTC
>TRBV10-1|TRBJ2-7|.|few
CASSESPTHEQYF
TGCGCCAGCAGTGAGTCCCCGACCCACGAGCAGTACTTC
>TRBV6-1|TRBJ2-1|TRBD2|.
CASRLGASGRYSYNEQFF
TGTGCCAGCAGACTGGGGGCTAGCGGGAGATATTCCTACAATGAGCAGTTCTTC
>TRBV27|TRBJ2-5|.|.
CASTNLGGERKTQYF
TGTGCCAGCACCAACCTCGGCGGGGAACGAAAGACTCAGTACTTC
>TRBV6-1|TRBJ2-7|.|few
CASSEANSAYEQYF
TGTGCCAGCAGTGAAGCTAACAGCGCCTACGAGCAGTACTTC
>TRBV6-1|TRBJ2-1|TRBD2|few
CASKRLAGGNGEQFF
TGTGCCAGCAAAAGACTAGCGGGAGGAAACGGTGAGCAGTTCTTC
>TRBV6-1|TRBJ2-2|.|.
CAAITGELFF
TGTGCCGCAATCACCGGGGAGCTGTTTTTT